This T cell receptor (beta chain) was recorded in a study of cytomegalovirus exposure and HLA in healthy donors. Study details: Per a later analysis, the approximately 700 first-cohort and approximately 120 validation repertoires shared one platform.

General study points: One later analysis, an examination of the 120 validation repertoires, found that first-cohort TCR clusters tended to co-occur in them. A few CMV-associated chains proved CMV antigen-specific in vitro. Cytomegalovirus-associated status was assigned to 150 or so TCR beta chains.

Concerning this clone itself: Antigen specificity is unknown.

Clones were read by immunoSEQ multiplex PCR, and TCRdb kept only the in-frame ones, dropping some. The data show almost 200,000 clones, about 81% seen once. The clonotype was recovered from a woman between 25 and 40 years old in good health and CMV-seronegative. Material for sequencing was PBMCs.

The CDR3 reads CASSADRNEETQYF. CDR3 DNA sequence: TGTGCCAGCAGTGCCGACAGGAACGAAGAGACCCAGTACTTC. V and J are TRBV9 and TRBJ2-5; maybe TRBD1 (6 bases). V was pared by 5 bases and J by 3 bases, with 14 bases between. The CDR3 loop spans 14 amino acids. Looked up from germline, CDR1 is SGDLS and CDR2 is YYNGEE.